The TCR beta chain under discussion was sequenced for a study of Ad26.COV2.S vaccination and SARS-CoV-2 variants. CDR3 length: 10 residues. Germline assignment: CDR1 LGHNA and CDR2 YNFKEQ. Generated by immunoSEQ multiplex PCR, the TCRdb table keeps only in-frame clones and is missing some. The profile covers hundreds of thousands of clones, with 89% appearing a single time and around 2.5% taken by the ten largest. As to treatment: about 20 received Ad26.COV2.S at low or high dose, single or two shots; roughly five received placebo; per-sample allocation not given. Each sample was drawn 63 days after the first injection (of vaccine or placebo). This clone showed up just once.

The sequences come from peripheral blood, collected in a trial of Ad26.COV2.S vaccine versus placebo. The source is a person between 18 and 65 years old who received the Ad26.COV2.S COVID-19 vaccine or a placebo. The chain couples TRBV4-2 to TRBJ2-7; 8 nucleotides align to TRBD1. The CDR3 DNA sequence: TGCGTGGACAGGGAGTACGAGCAGTACGTC. Protein product: CVDREYEQYV.